This T cell receptor (beta chain) was found in a study of T cell repertoires in cytomegalovirus infection (dated by TCRdb to between 2018 and 2021). Regarding the complete study: The HLA type of each donor mattered for the analysis, because public TCR beta signatures pointed to carriage of CMV infection along with the matching HLA type. Points the paper makes about the study in general: In both this cohort and an independent approximately 400-donor cohort, the cumulative frequency of public TCR beta family members distinguished carriers of CMV infection plus the relevant HLA type. The ex vivo response was dominated by HLA-C-restricted CMV-specific TCR beta clonotypes, which also provided the single most frequent clonotype in two of eight donors.

Sequencing was carried out with an Illumina HiSeq 1500. TCRdb trimmed the raw reads at Q25, called clones with MiXCR and kept productive beta chains. Entries that share a CDR3 protein sequence are merged under the most common genes and DNA. The sample table holds 290,000 or so distinct CDR3 sequences, of which about 9.1% were seen once. The top ten constitute approximately 2.4% of the sample. The germline V gene supplies CDR1 MNHNS and CDR2 SASEGT. Relative to germline, V is 5 bases shorter and J is 11 bases shorter, with 18 bases between their ends. Reading from cysteine to phenylalanine, the CDR3 counts 13 amino acids. The retained sequence is limited to the CDR3, 39 bases, with the frame set at the first base. This clonotype appeared many times. It lacks a known antigen. No base quality information exists; no much larger clone differs at one position.

The chain is assembled from TRBV6-1 and TRBJ1-1; TRBD1 could be the D gene, as 6 bases match. The sample was PBMCs. This receptor was identified in a human donor in good health (CMV status not recorded). Some clones in this sample may be carry-over from other donors' samples. CDR3 reads: CASSQQDSRGAFF. The DNA sequence is as follows: TGTGCCAGCAGTCAACAGGACTCTAGGGGGGCTTTCTTT.